The TCR beta chain under discussion was sequenced for a study of blood T cell repertoires in COVID-19. Overall study context: Samples representing acute and convalescent COVID-19 were sourced from the United States, Italy and Spain. In each case, the material was cDNA or gDNA derived from T cells, B-cell-depleted T cells, or PBMCs.

This CDR3 comprises 14 residues. The germline V gene encodes CDR1 LGHNT and CDR2 FRNRAP. V was pared by 5 bases and J by 5 bases, with 5 bases of the junction left unmatched. Authors' data handling: Amplification of reference gene primers was used by the study to estimate nucleated cell counts. Sequenced by immunoSEQ multiplex PCR; TCRdb stores in-frame clones only, minus some. The V and J calls and the clone size are those of that table, but D and trimming were determined from the DNA. The data contain 52,000 or so clones, nearly 85% of them singletons. Sequencing input: peripheral blood. The clonotype comes from a man aged 40-49 years with acute or convalescent COVID-19. This chain links TRBV12-5 with TRBJ1-4, with 7 bases lining up with TRBD1. CDR3 loop: CASGPGQQNEKLFF. For the CDR3, the DNA is TGTGCTAGTGGTCCGGGACAGCAGAATGAAAAACTGTTTTTT.